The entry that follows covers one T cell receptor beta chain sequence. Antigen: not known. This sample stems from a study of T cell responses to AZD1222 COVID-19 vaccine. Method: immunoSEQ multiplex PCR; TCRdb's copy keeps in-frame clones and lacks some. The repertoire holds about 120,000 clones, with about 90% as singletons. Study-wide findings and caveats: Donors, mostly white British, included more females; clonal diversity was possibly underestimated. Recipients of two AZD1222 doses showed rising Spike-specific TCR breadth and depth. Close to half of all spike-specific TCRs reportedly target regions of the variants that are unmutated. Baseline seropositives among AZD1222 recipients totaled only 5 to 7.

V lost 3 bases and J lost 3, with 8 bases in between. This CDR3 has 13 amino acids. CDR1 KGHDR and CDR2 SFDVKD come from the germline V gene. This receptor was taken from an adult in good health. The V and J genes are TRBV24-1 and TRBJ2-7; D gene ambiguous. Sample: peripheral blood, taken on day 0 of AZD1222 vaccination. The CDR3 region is CATSDRQHYEQYF. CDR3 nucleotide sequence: TGTGCCACCAGTGATAGACAACACTACGAGCAGTACTTC.